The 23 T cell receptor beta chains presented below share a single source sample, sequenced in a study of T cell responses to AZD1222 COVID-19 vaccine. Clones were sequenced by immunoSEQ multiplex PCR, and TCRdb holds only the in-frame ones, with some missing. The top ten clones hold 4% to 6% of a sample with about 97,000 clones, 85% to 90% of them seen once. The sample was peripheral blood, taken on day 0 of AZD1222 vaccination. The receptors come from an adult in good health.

The chain's CDR3 is CASSPGTGNYGYTF. Here the CDR3 DNA reads TGTGCCAGCAGCCCTGGGACAGGGAACTATGGCTACACCTTC. The rearrangement joins TRBV5-4 to TRBJ1-2, with 9 bases matching TRBD1. In germline, CDR1 is SGHNT, CDR2 YYREEE (reference sequence). The CDR3 is 14 amino acids. V dropped 4 bases and J dropped 2; count of bases not matched to a gene: 3.

The CDR3 spells CASSHQEYPNEKLFF. In nucleotides, the CDR3 is TGTGCCAGCAGCCACCAAGAGTACCCTAATGAAAAACTGTTTTTT. The chain carries TRBV7-9 and TRBJ1-4; D call uncertain. CDR3 length equals 15 residues. From germline, CDR1 is SEHNR and CDR2 FQNEAQ (reference sequence). Between the trimmed V and J ends, which lost 5 bases and 3 bases, there was a span of 13 bases.

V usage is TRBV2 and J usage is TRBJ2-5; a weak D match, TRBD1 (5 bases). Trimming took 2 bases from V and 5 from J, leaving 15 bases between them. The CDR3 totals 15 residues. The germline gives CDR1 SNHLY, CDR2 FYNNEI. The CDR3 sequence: CASSEQGRAGETQYF. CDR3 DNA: TGTGCCAGCAGTGAACAAGGCAGGGCCGGGGAGACCCAGTACTTC.

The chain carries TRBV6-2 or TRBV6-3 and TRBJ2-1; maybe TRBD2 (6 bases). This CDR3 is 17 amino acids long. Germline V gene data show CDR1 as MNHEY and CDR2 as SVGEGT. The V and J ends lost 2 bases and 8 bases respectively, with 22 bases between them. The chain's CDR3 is CASSYGQSVAAGDEQFF. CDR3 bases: TGTGCCAGCAGTTACGGCCAGTCAGTAGCGGCCGGGGATGAGCAGTTCTTC.

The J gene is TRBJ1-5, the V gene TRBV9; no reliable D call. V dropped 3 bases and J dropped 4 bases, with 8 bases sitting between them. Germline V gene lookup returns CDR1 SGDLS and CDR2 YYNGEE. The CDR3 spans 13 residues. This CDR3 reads CASSARDNQPQHF. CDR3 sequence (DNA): TGTGCCAGCAGCGCCAGAGATAATCAGCCCCAGCATTTT.

In nucleotides, the CDR3 is TGTGCCAGCTCACGGGACCTTAGCTCCTACGAGCAGTACTTC. It translates to CASSRDLSSYEQYF. This chain links TRBV18 with TRBJ2-7, with D perhaps given as TRBD1 or TRBD2 (5 bases each). Germline V gene sequence: CDR1 KGHSH, CDR2 LQKENI. V lost 4 bases and J 0 bases, leaving 10 bases between the germline ends. The CDR3 runs to 14 residues.

CDR3 sequence: CASSNSPNTDTQYF. CDR3 DNA sequence: TGTGCCAGTTCAAACAGTCCCAACACAGATACGCAGTATTTT. The chain links TRBV19 to TRBJ2-3; D gene uncertain. Trimming removed 8 bases from V and 2 bases from J, with 14 bases in between. Looked up from germline, CDR1 is LNHDA and CDR2 is SQIVND (reference sequence). This CDR3 has 14 residues.

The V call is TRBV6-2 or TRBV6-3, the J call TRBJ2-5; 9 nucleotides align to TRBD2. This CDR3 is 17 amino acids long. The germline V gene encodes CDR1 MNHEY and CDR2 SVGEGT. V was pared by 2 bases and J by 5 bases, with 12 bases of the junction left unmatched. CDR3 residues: CASSYPISGRVAETQYF. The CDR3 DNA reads TGTGCCAGCAGTTACCCCATTAGCGGGAGAGTAGCGGAGACCCAGTACTTC.

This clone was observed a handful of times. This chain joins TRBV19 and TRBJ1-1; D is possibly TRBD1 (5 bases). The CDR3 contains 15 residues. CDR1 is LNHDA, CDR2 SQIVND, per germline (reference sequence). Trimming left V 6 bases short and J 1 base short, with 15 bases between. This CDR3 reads CASRPYGGTNTEAFF. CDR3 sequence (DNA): TGTGCCAGTAGACCCTACGGGGGGACGAACACTGAAGCTTTCTTT.

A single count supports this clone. The DNA for the CDR3 is TGTGCCAGCAGCTTATCGGCCTTTGATACTGAAGCTTTCTTT. Protein sequence: CASSLSAFDTEAFF. The chain uses TRBV7-9 and TRBJ1-1; D gene uncertain. The CDR3 is made up of 14 amino acids. Germline CDR1 reads SEHNR; CDR2 reads FQNEAQ (reference sequence). V was pared by 2 bases and J by 5 bases, with 12 bases between. The whole variable domain, filled in from reference TRBV7-9 and TRBJ1-1, reads DTGVSQNPRHKITKRGQNVTFRCDPISEHNRLYWYRQTLGQGPEFLTYFQNEAQLEKSRLLSDRFSAERPKGSFSTLEIQRTEQGDSAMYLCASSLSAFDTEAFFGQGTRLTVV.

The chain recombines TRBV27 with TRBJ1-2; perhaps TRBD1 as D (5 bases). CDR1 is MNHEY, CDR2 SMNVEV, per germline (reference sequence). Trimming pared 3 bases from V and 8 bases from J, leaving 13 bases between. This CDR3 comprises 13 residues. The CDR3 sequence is CASSLREGLGYTF. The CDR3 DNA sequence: TGTGCCAGCAGTTTGCGTGAGGGGTTAGGCTACACCTTC.

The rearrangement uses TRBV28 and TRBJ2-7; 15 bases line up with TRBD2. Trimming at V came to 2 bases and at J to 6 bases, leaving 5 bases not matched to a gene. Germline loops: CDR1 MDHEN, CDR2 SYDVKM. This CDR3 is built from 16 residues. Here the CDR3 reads CASSLGLAGGIGEQYF. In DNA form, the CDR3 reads TGTGCCAGCAGTTTAGGACTAGCGGGAGGGATCGGCGAGCAGTACTTC.

CDR3 sequence: CASSVGGLTEAFF. The CDR3 DNA reads TGTGCCAGCAGCGTAGGAGGTCTGACTGAAGCTTTCTTT. This chain links TRBV9 with TRBJ1-1; D is unclear. V dropped 0 bases and J dropped 5 bases, with 8 bases sitting between them. This CDR3 contains 13 residues. CDR1 is SGDLS and CDR2 is YYNGEE in the germline V gene.

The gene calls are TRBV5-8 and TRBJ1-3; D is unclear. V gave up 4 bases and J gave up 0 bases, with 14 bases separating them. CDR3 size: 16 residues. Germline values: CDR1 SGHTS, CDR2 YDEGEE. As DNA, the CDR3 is TGTGCCAGCAGCGGAGGCCGGATTAGCTCTGGAAACACCATATATTTT. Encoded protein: CASSGGRISSGNTIYF. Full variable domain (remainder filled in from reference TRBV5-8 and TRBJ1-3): EAGVTQSPTHLIKTRGQQATLRCSPISGHTSVYWYQQALGLGLQFLLWYDEGEERNRGNFPPRFSGRQFPNYSSELNVNALELEDSALYLCASSGGRISSGNTIYFGEGSWLTVV.

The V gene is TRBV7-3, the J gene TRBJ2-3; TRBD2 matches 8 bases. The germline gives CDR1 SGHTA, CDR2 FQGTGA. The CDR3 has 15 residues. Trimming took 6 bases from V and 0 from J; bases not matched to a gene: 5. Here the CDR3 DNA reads TGTGCCAGCAGACGTAGCGGGGCTAGCACAGATACGCAGTATTTT. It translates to CASRRSGASTDTQYF.

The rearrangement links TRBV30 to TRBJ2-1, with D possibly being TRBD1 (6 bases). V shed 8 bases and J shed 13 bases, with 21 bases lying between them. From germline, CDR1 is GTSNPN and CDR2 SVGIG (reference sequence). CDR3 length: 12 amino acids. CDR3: CAQGWTEQKQFF. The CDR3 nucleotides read TGTGCCCAGGGGTGGACCGAACAAAAACAGTTCTTC. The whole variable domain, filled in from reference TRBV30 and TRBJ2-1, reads SQTIHQWPATLVQPVGSPLSLECTVEGTSNPNLYWYRQAAGRGLQLLFYSVGIGQISSEVPQNLSASRPQDRQFILSSKKLLLSDSGFYLCAQGWTEQKQFFGPGTRLTVL.

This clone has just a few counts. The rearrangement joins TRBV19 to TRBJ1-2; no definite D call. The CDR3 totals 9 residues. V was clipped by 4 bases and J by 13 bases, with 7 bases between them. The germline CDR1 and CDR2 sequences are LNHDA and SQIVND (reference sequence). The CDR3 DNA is TGTGCCAGTAGTACTCCACCCACCTTC. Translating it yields CASSTPPTF.

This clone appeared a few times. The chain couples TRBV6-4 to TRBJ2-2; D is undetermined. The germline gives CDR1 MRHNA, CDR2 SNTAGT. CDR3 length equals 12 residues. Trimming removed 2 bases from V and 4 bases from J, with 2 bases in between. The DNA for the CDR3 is TGTGCCAGCAGTGACCCCACCGGGGAGCTGTTTTTT. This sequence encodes CASSDPTGELFF.

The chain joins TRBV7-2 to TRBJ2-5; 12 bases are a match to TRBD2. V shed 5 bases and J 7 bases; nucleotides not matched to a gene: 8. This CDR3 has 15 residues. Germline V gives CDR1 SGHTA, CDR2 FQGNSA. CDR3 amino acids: CASSIDPSGGGTQYF. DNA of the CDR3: TGTGCCAGCAGCATCGACCCTAGCGGGGGGGGGACCCAGTACTTC.

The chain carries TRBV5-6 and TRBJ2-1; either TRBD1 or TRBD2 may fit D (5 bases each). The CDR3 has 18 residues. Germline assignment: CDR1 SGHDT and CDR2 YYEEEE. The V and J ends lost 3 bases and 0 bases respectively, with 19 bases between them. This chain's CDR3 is CASSWGTRHIISYNEQFF. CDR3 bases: TGTGCCAGCAGCTGGGGGACCCGCCACATTATCTCCTACAATGAGCAGTTCTTC.

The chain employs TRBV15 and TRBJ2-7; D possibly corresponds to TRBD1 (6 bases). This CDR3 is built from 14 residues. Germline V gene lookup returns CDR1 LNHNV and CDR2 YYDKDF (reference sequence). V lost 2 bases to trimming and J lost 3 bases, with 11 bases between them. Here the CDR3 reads CATSRSGQSYEQYF. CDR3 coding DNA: TGTGCCACCAGCAGATCTGGACAGAGCTACGAGCAGTACTTC.

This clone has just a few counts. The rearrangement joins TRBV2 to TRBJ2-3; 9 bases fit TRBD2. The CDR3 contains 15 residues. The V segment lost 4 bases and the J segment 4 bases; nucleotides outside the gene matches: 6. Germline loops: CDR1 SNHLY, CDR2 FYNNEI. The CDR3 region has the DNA TGTGCCAGCAGTGGGCTAGCGGGGACAGCAGATACGCAGTATTTT. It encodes CASSGLAGTADTQYF.

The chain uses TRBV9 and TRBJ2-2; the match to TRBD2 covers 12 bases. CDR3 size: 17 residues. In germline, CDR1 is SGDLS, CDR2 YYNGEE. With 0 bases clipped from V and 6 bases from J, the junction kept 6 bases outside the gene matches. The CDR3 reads CASSVDPLAGGSGELFF. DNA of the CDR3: TGTGCCAGCAGCGTAGACCCACTAGCGGGGGGATCCGGGGAGCTGTTTTTT.